This record concerns one T cell receptor (beta chain) sequence. Its target antigen remains unknown. Per-base qualities were not stored, and no clone one base away is much larger. These data originate in a study of T cell responses to AZD1222 COVID-19 vaccine listed by TCRdb under 2021. About the investigation overall: AZD1222 recipients whose second dose came at about 4 weeks and those whose second dose came at about 12 weeks were combined into one group, since spike-specific TCR depth and breadth did not differ between the two schedules. Trial participants were enrolled into age subgroups of 18-55, 56-69 and 70-plus years, which contained approximately 150, 30 and 60 TCR-sequenced participants, respectively. TCR sequencing covered some 240 trial participants: around 210 given two doses of AZD1222 and 26 given two doses of MenACWY control vaccine. What the authors observed across the whole study: Reportedly, almost half of the unique spike-specific TCRs recognized epitopes lying outside the regions that are mutated in the B.1.351 and B.1.1.7 variants. The 56-69-year group was small, and its depth increase did not reach significance, likely because of low power. The whole spike protein was spanned by vaccine-associated CD4 TCRs, and dominant responses were seen in regions 160-218 and 743-854. Only 5 to 7 AZD1222 recipients were SARS-CoV-2 seropositive at baseline, limiting conclusions about previously exposed vaccinees. Participants were mostly white British, with more females than males. The authors suggested clonal diversity may have been underestimated. A significant rise in spike-specific TCR breadth and depth was observed after two AZD1222 doses relative to day 0 and relative to MenACWY recipients. No day 14 peak-response samples were available, so repertoires were characterized only after the peak T cell response.

The CDR3 regions of human TCRbeta chains were analyzed by immunosequencing. Under the source paper's analysis protocol: TCRs in the repertoires were matched against a reference library of SARS-CoV-2-specific TCRs that had been generated with the MIRA antigen-specificity platform. Breadth was defined as the fraction of unique TCRs that were SARS-CoV-2-associated. Depth was defined as the fraction of total T cells that were SARS-CoV-2-associated. Using the MIRA data, each spike-specific TCR was assigned both to the spike region to which the TCR was reactive and to a CD4 or CD8 class. Log10-transformed breadth and depth values were compared by one-way ANOVA with Sidak's multiple comparisons tests. Entries here come from immuneACCESS through TCRdb and include only in-frame sequences with V and J called. Some clones fail to appear in such tables; in the studies checked, an unresolved V gene covers under half of the shortfall, and the cause of the remainder is unknown. V, J and clone size reflect that table, while D and trimming were determined from the DNA. Recorded for this sample are 110,000 or so clones; 82% of them occurred a single time. Together, the top ten hold approximately 5% of the sample.

Explained via the paper, the time point label denotes: baseline before first vaccination. Vaccinee samples came from UK trials COV001 and COV002, including a single-blind randomized controlled phase 2/3 trial of AZD1222 (ChAdOx1 nCoV-19) in healthy adults. For TCRbeta chain sequencing, PBMC samples from trial participants were taken at day 0 and at day 28 after the second dose. The sequence came from an adult in good health. The material sequenced was peripheral blood, taken on day 0 of AZD1222 vaccination.

The encoded CDR3 is CASSLDGVTQNTGELFF. The sequence in DNA is TGTGCCAGCAGCTTAGACGGGGTGACACAGAACACCGGGGAGCTGTTTTTT. The chain is assembled from TRBV11-3 and TRBJ2-2; D gene: possibly TRBD2, on 5 matching bases. V sheds 0 bases and J sheds 1 base, leaving 12 bases between their ends. Including the terminal cysteine and phenylalanine, the CDR3 comprises 17 residues. Left in the record is the CDR3 DNA by itself, 51 bases read in frame from the first base. The germline V gene encodes CDR1 SGHNT and CDR2 YENEEA. The variable domain in full, with residues beyond the CDR3 obtained from the reference TRBV11-3 and TRBJ2-2 genes, is EAGVVQSPRYKIIEKKQPVAFWCNPISGHNTLYWYLQNLGQGPELLIRYENEEAVDDSQLPKDRFSAERLKGVDSTLKIQPAELGDSAVYLCASSLDGVTQNTGELFFGEGSRLTVL.